These 19 T cell receptor beta chains were all obtained from the same sample, sequenced in a study of blood T cell repertoires in COVID-19. Data came from immunoSEQ multiplex PCR; TCRdb stores just in-frame clones and leaves some out. The sample shows fewer than 200,000 clones, around 74% of them seen only once. The sample comprised peripheral blood. The receptors were gathered from a woman aged 80 or over with acute or convalescent COVID-19.

The rearrangement links TRBV10-3 to TRBJ2-3, with 8 bases identical to TRBD2. The CDR3 is 16 amino acids. Germline V gives CDR1 ENHRY, CDR2 SYGVKD. Unmatched junction bases numbered 7, after V lost 3 bases and J lost 2 bases. CDR3: CAISDGPGGTTDTQYF. The CDR3 DNA reads TGTGCCATCAGTGACGGTCCGGGAGGGACCACAGATACGCAGTATTTT.

The V call is TRBV19, the J call TRBJ2-3; no definite D call. Trimming took off 6 bases at V and 3 bases at J, with 19 bases between the two ends. The CDR3 runs to 16 residues. Germline loops: CDR1 LNHDA, CDR2 SQIVND (reference sequence). The CDR3 region has the DNA TGTGCCAGTAGCTCCGCCCGTATAGCTATGACAGATACGCAGTATTTT. The encoded protein is CASSSARIAMTDTQYF.

The chain combines TRBV5-4 with TRBJ2-6; the D gene is possibly TRBD2 (7 bases). Trimming removed 4 bases at V and 1 base at J, with 15 bases between. The CDR3 covers 17 residues. CDR1 and CDR2 (germline): SGHNT, YYREEE (reference sequence). The CDR3 spells CASSPMGGLSGANVLTF. For the CDR3, the DNA is TGTGCCAGCAGCCCTATGGGGGGGCTGTCTGGGGCCAACGTCCTGACTTTC.

The chain recombines TRBV27 with TRBJ1-1; 7 nucleotides line up with TRBD1. V lost 6 bases to trimming and J lost 7 bases; unmatched junction nucleotides: 8. The CDR3 runs to 13 residues. Germline lookup yields CDR1 MNHEY and CDR2 SMNVEV (reference sequence). CDR3 coding DNA: TGTGCCAGCAGGTCGGGACAGATATTTGAAGCTTTCTTT. It codes for CASRSGQIFEAFF.

Details on this clone: Given the absence of the conserved phenylalanine or tryptophan at the CDR3 end, a read error is likely. It is unclear where the CDR3 begins or ends on the DNA, so no DNA is shown, and the CDR3 is as TCRdb lists it. J is TRBJ1-1 and V is TRBV4-1. Germline V gene sequence: CDR1 MGHRA, CDR2 YSYEKL. The CDR3 has 8 amino acids, counting both end residues. The chain's CDR3 is CASSHAGP.

The J gene is TRBJ2-5, the V gene TRBV18; D is possibly TRBD2 (7 bases). This CDR3 has 14 residues. Trimming cost V 3 bases and J 3 bases, with 11 bases left between them. The germline V gene has CDR1 KGHSH and CDR2 LQKENI. The CDR3 DNA reads TGTGCCAGCTCACCGGAGGGGGGGAAAGAGACCCAGTACTTC. It specifies CASSPEGGKETQYF.

V is TRBV10-1 and J is TRBJ1-1, with unresolved D. Deletions cut 4 bases from V and 1 base from J, with 7 bases between. From germline, CDR1 is WNHNN and CDR2 SYGVQD (reference sequence). This CDR3 is built from 13 residues. The CDR3 DNA reads as TGCGCCAGCAGTGTGTCAGCGAACACTGAAGCTTTCTTT. Translated, it gives CASSVSANTEAFF.

The chain couples TRBV3-1 (or the pseudogene TRBV3-2) to TRBJ2-5; D is possibly TRBD2 (6 bases). V was clipped by 4 bases and J by 7 bases, with 16 bases between them. Germline V lookup: CDR1 LGHDT, CDR2 YNNKEL (reference sequence). The CDR3 consists of 14 residues. The CDR3 spells CASSPTGGIGTQYF. The CDR3 DNA reads TGTGCCAGCAGCCCCACAGGAGGGATCGGGACCCAGTACTTC.

In its sample, this clone was seen many times. V is TRBV28 and J is TRBJ2-7, with TRBD1 matching over 8 bases. V gave up 8 bases and J gave up 4 bases; unmatched junction bases: 10. This CDR3 spans 14 amino acids. The germline CDR1 and CDR2 sequences are MDHEN and SYDVKM. The DNA of the CDR3 is TGTGCCAGCGGCCTGACAGGGGACAAATACGAGCAGTACTTC. Protein product: CASGLTGDKYEQYF.

The chain employs TRBV5-1 and TRBJ1-2; 7 nucleotides match TRBD1. Germline trimming cut 4 bases from V and 4 bases from J; bases unmatched to any gene: 10. Germline V gene lookup returns CDR1 SGHRS and CDR2 YFSETQ. There are 15 residues in the CDR3. DNA of the CDR3: TGCGCCAGCAGCCCGGACGGGACAGAGACCTATGGCTACACCTTC. Its protein is CASSPDGTETYGYTF.

V is TRBV20-1 and J is TRBJ1-1; TRBD1 is a possible D gene (6 bases). Trimming removed 6 bases at V and 8 bases at J, with 13 bases between. The CDR3 contains 11 residues. Germline CDR1 is DFQATT and CDR2 is SNEGSKA (reference sequence). CDR3 region: CSARGGSEAFF. The CDR3 DNA reads as TGCAGTGCAAGGGGGGGCTCGGAAGCTTTCTTT.

V and J are TRBV3-1 (or the pseudogene TRBV3-2) and TRBJ2-2; 14 bases map to TRBD2. The J segment lost 7 bases and the V segment lost 0 bases, leaving 4 bases of the junction unmatched. Germline values: CDR1 LGHDT, CDR2 YNNKEL (reference sequence). This CDR3 region has 17 residues. For the CDR3, the DNA is TGTGCCAGCAGCCAAGAAGGGACTAGCGGGAGAGGCGGGGAGCTGTTTTTT. Protein: CASSQEGTSGRGGELFF.

The rearrangement links TRBV30 to TRBJ2-1; 11 positions match TRBD2. Germline assignment: CDR1 GTSNPN and CDR2 SVGIG (reference sequence). V dropped 4 bases and J dropped 8; count of bases not matched to a gene: 16. The CDR3 has 17 amino acids. The DNA of the CDR3 is TGTGCCTGGACCCTAGGGGTAGATAGCGGGAGGGCCGATGAGCAGTTCTTC. It specifies CAWTLGVDSGRADEQFF.

V and J are TRBV5-8 and TRBJ2-3; 7 positions match TRBD2. CDR3 length: 14 residues. Germline loops: CDR1 SGHTS, CDR2 YDEGEE. The V gene end was trimmed by 5 bases and the J gene end by 5 bases; junction bases not matched to a gene: 8. CDR3 loop: CASRSGLGLDTQYF. In DNA, the CDR3 is TGTGCCAGCAGATCTGGACTAGGTCTAGATACGCAGTATTTT.

In this sample, this clone turned up once. The rearrangement joins TRBV7-3 to TRBJ2-1; 7 bases agree with TRBD2. The trim removed 1 base at V and 8 bases at J, leaving 8 bases unmatched. Per germline, CDR1 SGHTA and CDR2 FQGTGA. The CDR3 has 15 amino acids. The CDR3 DNA follows: TGTGCCAGCAGCTTAATCGCGGGAGCCGAACATGAGCAGTTCTTC. Translation: CASSLIAGAEHEQFF.

J is TRBJ1-2 and V is TRBV29-1; 7 nucleotides align to TRBD1. The V and J ends lost 4 bases and 5 bases, in that order; junction bases with no gene match: 10. The germline V gene encodes CDR1 SQVTM and CDR2 ANQGSEA. This CDR3 contains 14 residues. In nucleotides, the CDR3 is TGCAGCGTTGTCTCGGACAGGAGACTATATGGCTACACCTTC. It codes for CSVVSDRRLYGYTF.

This clone was observed a handful of times. The chain couples TRBV6-5 to TRBJ1-5; no firm D call. V shed 9 bases and J shed 7 bases, with 10 bases lying between them. The length of the CDR3 is 11 residues. Germline CDR1 MNHEY, CDR2 SVGAGI. CDR3 DNA sequence: TGTGCCAGACAATTGCGGCAGCCCCAGCATTTT. Amino acids: CARQLRQPQHF.

This clone was seen a handful of times. This chain uses TRBV28 with TRBJ1-2, with a tentative D call TRBD1 (6 bases). Trimming cost V 5 bases and J 2 bases, with 12 bases left between them. Germline assignment: CDR1 MDHEN and CDR2 SYDVKM. The CDR3 is 14 amino acids. The CDR3, as DNA: TGTGCCAGCAGTACCTCAACAGGGAACTATGGCTACACCTTC. It yields the protein CASSTSTGNYGYTF.

The CDR3, as DNA: TGTGCCAGCAGCACGATGGACGGGAACTACGAGCAGTACTTC. As protein: CASSTMDGNYEQYF. The chain joins TRBV7-6 to TRBJ2-7, with TRBD2 as a possible D gene (5 bases). There are 14 residues in the CDR3. The V gene's germline CDR1 is SGHVS and CDR2 FNYEAQ. V was clipped by 5 bases and J by 3 bases, with 14 bases between them.